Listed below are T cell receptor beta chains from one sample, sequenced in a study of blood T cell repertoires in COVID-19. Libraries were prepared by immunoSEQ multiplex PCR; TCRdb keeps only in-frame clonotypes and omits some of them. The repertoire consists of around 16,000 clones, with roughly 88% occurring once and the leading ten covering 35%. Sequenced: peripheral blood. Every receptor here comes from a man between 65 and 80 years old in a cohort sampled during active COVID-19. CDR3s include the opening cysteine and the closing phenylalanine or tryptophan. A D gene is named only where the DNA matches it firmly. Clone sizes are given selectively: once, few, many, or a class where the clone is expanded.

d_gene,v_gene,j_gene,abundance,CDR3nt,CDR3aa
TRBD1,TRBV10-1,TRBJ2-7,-,TGCGCCAGCAGCGACCTCCGGGACAGGCCCGGCGAGCAGTACTTC,CASSDLRDRPGEQYF
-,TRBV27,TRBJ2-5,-,TGTGCCACCAAGACAGACCAAGAGACCCAGTACTTC,CATKTDQETQYF
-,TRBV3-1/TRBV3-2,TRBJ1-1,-,TGTGCCAGCAGCCAAGGCCGACAGCCCCTTGAAGCTTTCTTT,CASSQGRQPLEAFF
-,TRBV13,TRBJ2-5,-,TGTGCCAGCAGTCGTAGGTCGGGAAATCAAGAGACCCAGTACTTC,CASSRRSGNQETQYF
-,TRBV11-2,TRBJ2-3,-,TGTGCCAGCAGCTCGCTGAGCGGGAGCACAGATACGCAGTATTTT,CASSSLSGSTDTQYF
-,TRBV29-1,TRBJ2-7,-,TGCAGCGTTGGGGGGGTCGTGGGGTACGAGCAGTACTTC,CSVGGVVGYEQYF
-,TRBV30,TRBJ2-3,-,TGTGCCTGGAGTGTACGAAGCGCAGATACGCAGTATTTT,CAWSVRSADTQYF
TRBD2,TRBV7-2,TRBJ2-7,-,TGTGCCAGCAGCTATGATGGGACTAGCGTCTACGAGCAGTACTTC,CASSYDGTSVYEQYF
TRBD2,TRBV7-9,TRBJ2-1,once,TGTGCCAGCAGCCAGAGACTAGCGGGAGTTATTGAGCAGTTCTTC,CASSQRLAGVIEQFF
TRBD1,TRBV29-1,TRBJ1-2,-,TGCAGCGTTGACCTACAGGGGGAGCGGGGCTACACCTTC,CSVDLQGERGYTF
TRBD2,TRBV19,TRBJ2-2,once,TGTGCCAGTAGGCGTGAAATCGGGTTAGCGGGTACGACCGGGGAGCTGTTTTTT,CASRREIGLAGTTGELFF
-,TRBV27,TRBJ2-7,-,TGTGCCAGCAGAAATAGACAGGGAGGATCCTACGAGCAGTACTTC,CASRNRQGGSYEQYF
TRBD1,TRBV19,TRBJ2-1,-,TGTGCCAGTAGTATCCGACAGGGTGGCTACAATGAGCAGTTCTTC,CASSIRQGGYNEQFF
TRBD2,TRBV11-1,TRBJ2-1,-,TGTGCCAGCAGCTTAGAAGCGACTAGCGGGAGGAATGAGCAGTTCTTC,CASSLEATSGRNEQFF
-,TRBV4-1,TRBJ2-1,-,TGCGCCAGCAGCCAAGATATACAGGGACGCTACAATGAGCAGTTCTTC,CASSQDIQGRYNEQFF
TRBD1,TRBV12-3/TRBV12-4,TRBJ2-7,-,TGTGCCAGCAGCCGGACAGGGGACGAGCAGTACTTC,CASSRTGDEQYF
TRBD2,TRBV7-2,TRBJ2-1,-,TGTGCCAGCAGCCTAACTAGCGGTGCCTACAATGAGCAGTTCTTC,CASSLTSGAYNEQFF
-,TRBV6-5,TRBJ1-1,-,TGTGCCAGCAGGACCGTTGACAAGAACACTGAAGCTTTCTTT,CASRTVDKNTEAFF
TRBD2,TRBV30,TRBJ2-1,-,TGTGCCTGGGCCGCAACTAGCGCCTCCTACAATGAGCAGTTCTTC,CAWAATSASYNEQFF
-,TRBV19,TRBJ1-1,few,TGTGCCAGTAGTGCCCGGACAGCAATGAACACTGAAGCTTTCTTT,CASSARTAMNTEAFF
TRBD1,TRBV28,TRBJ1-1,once,TGTGCCAGCAGACCCGGACAGGTGAACACTGAAGCTTTCTTT,CASRPGQVNTEAFF
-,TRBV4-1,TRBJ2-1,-,TGCGCCAGCAGCCAAGTCCAGGGCAACAATGAGCAGTTCTTC,CASSQVQGNNEQFF
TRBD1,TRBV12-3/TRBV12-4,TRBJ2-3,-,TGTGCCAGCGGGGGACAGGGTCGAGATACGCAGTATTTT,CASGGQGRDTQYF
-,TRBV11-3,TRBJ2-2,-,TGTGCCAGCAGCGAGGGCCCCCAGGCCGCCGGGGAGCTGTTTTTT,CASSEGPQAAGELFF
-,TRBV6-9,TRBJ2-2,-,TGTGCCAGCAGTCACCGCAGCACCGGGGAGCTGTTTTTT,CASSHRSTGELFF
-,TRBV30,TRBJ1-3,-,TGTGCCTGGAGGAGGAGGGCAGGGCATATGGGGGGAAACACCATATATTTT,CAWRRRAGHMGGNTIYF
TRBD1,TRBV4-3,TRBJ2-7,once,TGCGCCAGCAGCCAGGAGACAGGGTTGGGGTACGAGCAGTACTTC,CASSQETGLGYEQYF
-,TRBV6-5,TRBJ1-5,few,TGTGCCAGCAGTTCAAAGGGGAGCAATCAGCCCCAGCATTTT,CASSSKGSNQPQHF
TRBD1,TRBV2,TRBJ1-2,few,TGTGCCAGCAGTGCCTCTTTGGGACAGGGAGACTATGGCTACACCTTC,CASSASLGQGDYGYTF
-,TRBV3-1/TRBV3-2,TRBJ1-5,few,TGTGCCAGCAGCCAAGATCTAGCAGGTAATCAGCCCCAGCATTTT,CASSQDLAGNQPQHF
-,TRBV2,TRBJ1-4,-,TGTGCCAGCAGTATGACAGGAGGTAATGAAAAACTGTTTTTT,CASSMTGGNEKLFF
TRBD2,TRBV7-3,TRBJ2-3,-,TGTGCCAGCAGCTTAAGTTATACTAGCGGGAGACCAGATACGCAGTATTTT,CASSLSYTSGRPDTQYF
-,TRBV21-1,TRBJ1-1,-,TGTGCCAGCAGCAAATTGAAGGGGCGGACTGAAGCTTTCTTT,CASSKLKGRTEAFF
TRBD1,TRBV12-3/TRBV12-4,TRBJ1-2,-,TGTGCCAGCAGCCTGGACAGGGTTTATGGCTACATCTTC,CASSLDRVYGYIF
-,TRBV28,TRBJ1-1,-,TGTGCCAGCAACCTCGGGGTCACTGAAGCTTTCTTT,CASNLGVTEAFF
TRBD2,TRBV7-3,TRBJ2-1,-,TGTGCCAGCAGTCCCCTCCCCGGGACTAGCGTTTACAATGAGCAGTTCTTC,CASSPLPGTSVYNEQFF
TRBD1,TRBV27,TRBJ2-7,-,TGTGCCAGCAGTTTTGGGACAGGGGAATACGAGCAGTACTTC,CASSFGTGEYEQYF
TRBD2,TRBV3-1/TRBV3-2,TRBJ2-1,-,TGTGCCAGCAGCCAATTATCGGGAGGGAGCTATGAGCAGTTCTTC,CASSQLSGGSYEQFF
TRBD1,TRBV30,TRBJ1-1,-,TGTGCCCATACAAAAGACAGGGTGAACACTGAAGCTTTCTTT,CAHTKDRVNTEAFF
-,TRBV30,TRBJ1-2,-,TGTGCCTGGAGTGTATGGCCCGATGTGGGCTACACCTTC,CAWSVWPDVGYTF
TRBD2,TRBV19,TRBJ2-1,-,TGTGCCAGTAGTACGGGACTATACCGCAATGAGCAGTTCTTC,CASSTGLYRNEQFF
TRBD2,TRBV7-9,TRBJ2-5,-,TGTGCCAGCAGCCCCTTTGGTCTAGCGGCCCAAGAGACCCAGTACTTC,CASSPFGLAAQETQYF
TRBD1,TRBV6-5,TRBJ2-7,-,TGTGCCAGCAGTTACTCCGGGACAGATTTTAGGGAGCAGTACTTC,CASSYSGTDFREQYF
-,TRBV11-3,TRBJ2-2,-,TGTGCCAGCAGATTAACAGGGAGCACCGGGGAGCTGTTTTTT,CASRLTGSTGELFF